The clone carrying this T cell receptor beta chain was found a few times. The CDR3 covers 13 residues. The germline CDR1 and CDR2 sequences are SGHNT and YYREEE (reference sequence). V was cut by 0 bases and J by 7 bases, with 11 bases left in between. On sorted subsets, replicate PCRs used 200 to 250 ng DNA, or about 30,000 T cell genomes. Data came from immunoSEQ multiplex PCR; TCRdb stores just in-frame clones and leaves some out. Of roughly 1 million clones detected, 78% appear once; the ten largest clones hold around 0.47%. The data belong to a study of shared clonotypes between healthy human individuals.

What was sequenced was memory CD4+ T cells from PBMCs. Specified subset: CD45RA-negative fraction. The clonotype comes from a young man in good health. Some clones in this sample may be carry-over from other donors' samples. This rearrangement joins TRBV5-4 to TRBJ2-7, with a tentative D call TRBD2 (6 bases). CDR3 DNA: TGTGCCAGCAGCTTGGAGACTAGTGTGGAGCAGTACTTC. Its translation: CASSLETSVEQYF.